These 28 T cell receptor beta chains came from one sample sequenced in a study of T cell changes during pregnancy in multiple sclerosis. Produced via immunoSEQ multiplex PCR; TCRdb's table is partial and in-frame only. This sample yields about 24,000 clones, of which roughly 90% are seen a single time; 9% to 9.5% belongs to the top ten. Source: CD8+ T cells from peripheral blood mononuclear cells, taken in the third trimester of pregnancy. The receptors come from a female donor in good health, enrolled as a control in a pregnancy study.

The chain has TRBV19 and TRBJ2-5; maybe TRBD1 (5 bases). Germline CDR1 LNHDA, CDR2 SQIVND (reference sequence). Between the trimmed V and J ends, which lost 3 bases and 3 bases, there was a span of 11 bases. CDR3 size: 14 residues. CDR3: CASSIGQSKETQYF. The CDR3 DNA follows: TGTGCCAGTAGTATCGGACAAAGTAAAGAGACCCAGTACTTC.

The rearrangement links TRBV27 to TRBJ2-3; TRBD2 might be the D (7 bases). With 8 bases removed from V and 2 bases from J, the gap between germline ends came to 11 bases. The CDR3 spans 13 residues. Germline CDR1 MNHEY, CDR2 SMNVEV (reference sequence). CDR3 loop: CASGGDITDTQYF. The CDR3 bases are TGTGCCAGCGGGGGGGACATCACAGATACGCAGTATTTT.

J is TRBJ2-1 and V is TRBV6-4; TRBD2 aligns across 8 bases. V was pared by 5 bases and J by 8 bases, with 8 bases of the junction left unmatched. The CDR3 runs 14 residues. The germline V gene has CDR1 MRHNA and CDR2 SNTAGT. This CDR3 reads CASSQTSEKHEQFF. Here the CDR3 DNA reads TGTGCCAGCAGTCAGACTAGCGAGAAACATGAGCAGTTCTTC.

This chain joins TRBV2 and TRBJ1-5; the match to TRBD1 covers 7 bases. J gave up 0 bases and V 2 bases, and 4 bases lay outside the gene matches. CDR1 and CDR2 (germline): SNHLY, FYNNEI. CDR3 length: 16 residues. The chain's CDR3 is CASSESGQDSNQPQHF. The CDR3 region has the DNA TGTGCCAGCAGTGAAAGTGGACAGGATAGCAATCAGCCCCAGCATTTT.

This sequence joins TRBV19 and TRBJ2-6; tentative D call: TRBD1 (6 bases). V lost 4 bases and J 0 bases, leaving 16 bases between the germline ends. CDR1 is LNHDA and CDR2 is SQIVND in the germline V gene (reference sequence). This CDR3 is 18 amino acids long. CDR3 sequence: CASSTAPQGPSGANVLTF. The DNA for the CDR3 is TGTGCCAGTAGTACCGCGCCTCAGGGGCCCTCTGGGGCCAACGTCCTGACTTTC.

V and J are TRBV6-1 and TRBJ2-3, with 7 nucleotides matching TRBD1. Per the germline V gene, CDR1 is MNHNS and CDR2 is SASEGT. V shed 1 base and J 4 bases; nucleotides not matched to a gene: 5. The CDR3 covers 15 residues. Here the CDR3 reads CASSEGTGRPDTQYF. The CDR3 DNA follows: TGTGCCAGCAGTGAAGGGACAGGCCGCCCAGATACGCAGTATTTT.

The rearrangement uses TRBV14 and TRBJ2-7; 7 bases map to TRBD1. This CDR3 is 18 amino acids long. CDR1 is SGHDN, CDR2 FVKESK, per germline. V was clipped by 1 base and J by 1 base; unmatched bases: 13. CDR3 nucleotides: TGTGCCAGCAGCCAAGTTTCTGGAACGGGACAGACATCCTACGAGCAGTACTTC. Translating it yields CASSQVSGTGQTSYEQYF.

This chain uses TRBV6-5 with TRBJ2-3; 7 nucleotides match TRBD1. The CDR3 has 13 amino acids. Trimming cost V 5 bases and J 7 bases; bases outside gene matches: 6. The germline V gene encodes CDR1 MNHEY and CDR2 SVGAGI. CDR3 amino acids: CASSDRQGHTQYF. In nucleotides, the CDR3 is TGTGCCAGCAGTGATAGACAGGGCCATACGCAGTATTTT.

The chain links TRBV28 to TRBJ2-3, with TRBD2 identical over 9 bases. V lost 8 bases to trimming and J lost 4 bases; unmatched junction nucleotides: 13. CDR3 length: 16 amino acids. From germline, CDR1 is MDHEN and CDR2 SYDVKM. CDR3 nucleotide sequence: TGTGCCAGCTCTTTGATAGCGGGAGTGAGGCCAGATACGCAGTATTTT. Translating it yields CASSLIAGVRPDTQYF.

The chain has TRBV13 and TRBJ2-7, with 7 bases aligning to TRBD2. There are 15 residues in the CDR3. J gave up 1 base and V 4 bases, and 7 bases lay outside the gene matches. Germline V CDR1 and CDR2: PRHDT, FYEKMQ (reference sequence). CDR3 in DNA: TGTGCCAGCAGCTCTCTAGCGGAGCTATCCTACGAGCAGTACTTC. This codes for CASSSLAELSYEQYF.

The V call is TRBV27, the J call TRBJ2-7, with 15 positions matching TRBD2. Trimming took 8 bases from V and 5 from J; bases not matched to a gene: 7. The CDR3 extends over 15 amino acids. Germline V gene lookup returns CDR1 MNHEY and CDR2 SMNVEV (reference sequence). CDR3 bases: TGTGCCAGCGGACTAGCGGGAGGGCCTTTCAACGAGCAGTACTTC. Translation: CASGLAGGPFNEQYF.

This clone occurred once. The genes are TRBV7-9 and TRBJ2-1; 8 bases are a match to TRBD2. Germline lookup yields CDR1 SEHNR and CDR2 FQNEAQ (reference sequence). J lost 1 base, V lost 2 bases, and 1 base had no gene match. This CDR3 is built from 15 residues. The CDR3 loop is CASSLIAGSYNEQFF. The DNA for the CDR3 is TGTGCCAGCAGCTTAATAGCGGGGTCCTACAATGAGCAGTTCTTC.

Concerning this clone itself: Germline and junction disagree at one end, which may indicate a read error. The V and J genes are TRBV10-3 and TRBJ1-3, with 10 bases lining up with TRBD1. CDR1 and CDR2 from the germline V gene are ENHRY and SYGVKD. This CDR3 has 13 amino acids. CDR3 coding DNA: TGTGCCACCCATACAGCTTCGGCCGGGACAGGGGATTTT. As protein: CATHTASAGTGDF.

The chain has TRBV30 and TRBJ2-3; 7 positions agree with TRBD1. Germline V CDR1 and CDR2: GTSNPN, SVGIG (reference sequence). The V and J ends lost 1 base and 2 bases, in that order; junction bases with no gene match: 9. This CDR3 region has 16 residues. CDR3 sequence reads: CAWSALTGAFTDTQYF. The CDR3 coding sequence is TGTGCCTGGAGTGCGTTAACAGGGGCCTTCACAGATACGCAGTATTTT.

This chain connects TRBV28 to TRBJ2-3; perhaps TRBD1 as D (6 bases). Trimming took 6 bases from V and 4 from J, leaving 17 bases between them. CDR3 length: 15 residues. Germline loops: CDR1 MDHEN, CDR2 SYDVKM. The CDR3 is CASRVRGFVPDTQYF. The DNA for the CDR3 is TGTGCCAGCAGGGTGAGGGGGTTTGTCCCAGATACGCAGTATTTT.

V gene TRBV7-9 combines with J gene TRBJ2-7, with 10 positions matching TRBD1. CDR1 and CDR2 from the germline V gene are SEHNR and FQNEAQ (reference sequence). This CDR3 is built from 17 residues. Losses at the gene ends were 5 bases for V and 0 bases for J; bases not matched to a gene: 10. The CDR3 nucleotides read TGTGCCAGCAGCCGTCCCGGGACAGGGGCAAGCTCCTACGAGCAGTACTTC. This gives the protein CASSRPGTGASSYEQYF.

This clone was seen a single time. V and J are TRBV6-1 and TRBJ2-3; unclear D gene. The CDR3 runs 15 residues. The V gene lost 2 bases and the J gene lost 8 bases, with 17 bases spanning the gap. In germline, CDR1 is MNHNS, CDR2 SASEGT. CDR3 DNA: TGTGCCAGCAGTGAAAAGCCGGAAGGTTACAGTACGCAGTATTTT. Encoded protein: CASSEKPEGYSTQYF.

The CDR3 DNA follows: TGCGCCAGCAGCTACCTGGGGGGGAGTGAGCAGTTCTTC. This translates into CASSYLGGSEQFF. The V gene is TRBV4-1, the J gene TRBJ2-1, with 7 bases lining up with TRBD2. From germline, CDR1 is MGHRA and CDR2 YSYEKL. V was pared by 5 bases and J by 9 bases, with 7 bases of the junction left unmatched. This CDR3 is 13 amino acids long.

This chain joins TRBV7-8 and TRBJ2-1, with TRBD2 identical over 14 bases. The CDR3 length is 18 residues. Trimming cost V 1 base and J 2 bases; bases outside gene matches: 4. CDR1 is SGHVS, CDR2 FQNEAQ, per germline. The CDR3 coding sequence is TGTGCCAGCAGCTTAGTAGGGACTAGCGGGGGACCCTACAATGAGCAGTTCTTC. Residues: CASSLVGTSGGPYNEQFF.

The V gene is TRBV7-9, the J gene TRBJ2-7; no definite D call. V was shortened by 2 bases and J by 3 bases, with 11 bases between the two germline ends. CDR1 and CDR2 (germline): SEHNR, FQNEAQ (reference sequence). This CDR3 contains 14 residues. The CDR3 loop reads CASSLSSSDYEQYF. The CDR3 DNA reads as TGTGCCAGCAGCTTAAGTAGCAGCGACTACGAGCAGTACTTC.

The V and J genes are TRBV6-4 and TRBJ2-6, with D tentatively TRBD1 (5 bases). Deletions cut 3 bases from V and 0 bases from J, with 6 bases between. Germline V CDR1 and CDR2: MRHNA, SNTAGT. The CDR3 loop spans 15 amino acids. CDR3 residues: CASSEDSSGANVLTF. The CDR3, as DNA: TGTGCCAGCAGTGAAGACAGCTCTGGGGCCAACGTCCTGACTTTC.

This chain connects TRBV7-9 to TRBJ2-7; tentatively, D is TRBD1 (5 bases). The CDR3 loop spans 15 amino acids. V dropped 3 bases and J dropped 1 base, with 13 bases sitting between them. Germline CDR1 reads SEHNR; CDR2 reads FQNEAQ (reference sequence). The CDR3 here is CASSFYQGSSYEQYF. DNA of the CDR3: TGTGCCAGCAGCTTTTACCAGGGAAGTTCCTACGAGCAGTACTTC.

The chain joins TRBV6-4 to TRBJ2-7; weak D call: TRBD2 (6 bases). From germline, CDR1 is MRHNA and CDR2 SNTAGT. V lost 3 bases, J lost 0 bases, and 15 bases lay in between. The CDR3 length is 16 residues. The CDR3 is CASSERGGIDSYEQYF. The CDR3, as DNA: TGTGCCAGCAGTGAAAGAGGCGGGATAGACTCCTACGAGCAGTACTTC.

The chain has TRBV28 and TRBJ2-6; D is unclear. Trimming shortened V by 3 bases and J by 0 bases, and 6 bases separated the two germline ends. The germline V gene encodes CDR1 MDHEN and CDR2 SYDVKM. The length of the CDR3 is 15 residues. This CDR3 is CASSFWSSGANVLTF. CDR3 sequence (DNA): TGTGCCAGCAGTTTCTGGAGCTCTGGGGCCAACGTCCTGACTTTC.

This chain connects TRBV29-1 to TRBJ2-2; the match to TRBD2 covers 8 bases. Per the germline V gene, CDR1 is SQVTM and CDR2 is ANQGSEA. This CDR3 is built from 13 residues. The V segment lost 7 bases and the J segment 1 base; nucleotides outside the gene matches: 2. This CDR3 is CSGAGENTGELFF. CDR3 sequence (DNA): TGCAGCGGAGCGGGAGAGAACACCGGGGAGCTGTTTTTT.

The chain combines TRBV5-1 with TRBJ2-3; TRBD2 might be the D (6 bases). Per the germline V gene, CDR1 is SGHRS and CDR2 is YFSETQ. The CDR3 runs to 15 residues. V lost 4 bases, J lost 5 bases, and 17 bases lay in between. CDR3 region: CASSAAGGAGDTQYF. The CDR3, as DNA: TGCGCCAGCAGCGCCGCCGGGGGTGCAGGAGATACGCAGTATTTT.

The chain recombines TRBV12-5 with TRBJ2-3, with 7 bases that match TRBD2. CDR1 and CDR2 (germline): LGHNT, FRNRAP. The CDR3 consists of 15 residues. Germline trimming cut 3 bases from V and 3 bases from J; bases unmatched to any gene: 6. DNA for the CDR3: TGTGCTAGTGGTTTCCCACTGGGGGGGACAGATACGCAGTATTTT. This sequence encodes CASGFPLGGTDTQYF.

V usage is TRBV13 and J usage is TRBJ1-1; maybe TRBD1 (6 bases). This CDR3 contains 15 residues. Trimming took 3 bases from V and 1 from J, leaving 12 bases between them. Germline lookup yields CDR1 PRHDT and CDR2 FYEKMQ (reference sequence). The CDR3 nucleotides read TGTGCCAGCAGCTTCGTAAGGACAGAGAACACTGAAGCTTTCTTT. It translates to CASSFVRTENTEAFF. The whole variable domain, filled in from reference TRBV13 and TRBJ1-1, reads AAGVIQSPRHLIKEKRETATLKCYPIPRHDTVYWYQQGPGQDPQFLISFYEKMQSDKGSIPDRFSAQQFSDYHSELNMSSLELGDSALYFCASSFVRTENTEAFFGQGTRLTVV.